This T cell receptor beta chain is from a study of regulatory T cells in long-lasting Graves disease. Time point meaning: newly diagnosed GD, antithyroid drugs for less than 3 months. Following extraction of RNA from PBMCs, that RNA was used to make the TCR library. Diagnosing Graves' disease relied on the American Thyroid Association guidelines. After removal of 4 bases from V and 4 bases from J, the junction contained 2 bases not matched to a gene. The CDR3 consists of 14 residues. From germline, CDR1 is SNHLY and CDR2 FYNNEI. Assembly of TCR beta libraries relied on iRepertoire HTBI primers together with Arm-PCR of CDR3 regions. A single record per CDR3 protein comes from TCRdb applying MiXCR to the multiplex PCR reads. The profile shows 520,000 or so distinct CDR3 sequences, approximately 12% of them singletons. These data also featured in a second study, about T cells in Graves' hyperthyroidism and ophthalmopathy. According to that study: Across 18 months, stable Graves' hyperthyroidism was marked by no progression to ophthalmopathy. With a duration under 2 months, the hyperthyroidism was newly diagnosed in patients aged 18 to 65. First-round RT-PCR with HTBI primers amplified the TCR CDR3 region.

The TCR comes from a woman aged 25 to 39 with Graves disease. The sample consisted of peripheral blood mononuclear cells (PBMCs), taken at new diagnosis, from a patient treated with antithyroid drugs. V usage is TRBV2 and J usage is TRBJ2-1, with 9 bases lining up with TRBD2. This CDR3 reads CASSGLADYNEQFF. The DNA of the CDR3 is TGTGCCAGCAGTGGACTAGCGGATTACAATGAGCAGTTCTTC.